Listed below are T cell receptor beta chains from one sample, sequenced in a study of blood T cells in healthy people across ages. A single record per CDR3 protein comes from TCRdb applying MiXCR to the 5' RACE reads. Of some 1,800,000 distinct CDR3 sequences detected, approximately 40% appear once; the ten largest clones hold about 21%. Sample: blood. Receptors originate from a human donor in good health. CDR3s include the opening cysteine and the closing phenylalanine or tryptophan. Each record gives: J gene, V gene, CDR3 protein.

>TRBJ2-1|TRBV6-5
CASSLGAPSDEYNEQFF
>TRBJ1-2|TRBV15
CVTSFRENYGYTF
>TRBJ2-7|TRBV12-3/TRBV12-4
CASSPWTGDYEQYF
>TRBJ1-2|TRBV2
CASSVGEGSSNYGYTF
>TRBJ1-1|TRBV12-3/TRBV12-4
CASTLGSHTEAFF
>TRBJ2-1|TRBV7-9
CASSLGDPRVNEQFF
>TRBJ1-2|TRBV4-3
CASSQERTSPAGYTF
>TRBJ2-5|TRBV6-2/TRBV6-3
CASSFSRGKETRYF
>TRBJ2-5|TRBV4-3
CASSQDLTVGQETQYF
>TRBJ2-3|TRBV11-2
CASSRTWESTDTQYF
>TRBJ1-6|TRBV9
CASSVDGMYNSPLHF
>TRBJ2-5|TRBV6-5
CASRWERPRRETQYF
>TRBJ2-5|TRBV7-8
CASSENRASETQYF
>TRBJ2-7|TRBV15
CATSRDRMDEQYF
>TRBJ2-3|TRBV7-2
CASSLGRTTRDTQYF
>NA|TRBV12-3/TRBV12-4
CASRVSGTAYEQYF
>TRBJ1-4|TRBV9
CASSVGYNRGGEKLFF